Each of the 25 T cell receptor beta chains below was sequenced from the same sample in a study of OX40 agonist ivuxolimab in advanced cancers. The data were produced by immunoSEQ multiplex PCR, yet TCRdb's version contains in-frame clones alone and is incomplete. The sample comprises about 73,000 clones, more than 80% of which are singletons, and 11% rests with the top ten. The sequencing here drew on CD4+ or CD8+ T cells sorted from blood, taken in a trial of the OX40 agonist ivuxolimab. The receptors derive from an adult with an advanced solid tumor such as melanoma, head and neck, liver or kidney cancer.

The CDR3 nucleotides read TGTGCCAGCAGCCAAGTATTTTCGGGACTAGCGGGGGACAGTGAGCAGTTCTTC. Protein sequence: CASSQVFSGLAGDSEQFF. The gene calls are TRBV4-2 and TRBJ2-1; 14 bases match TRBD2. The CDR3 totals 18 residues. The V segment lost 1 base and the J segment 9 bases; nucleotides outside the gene matches: 11. Germline V lookup: CDR1 LGHNA, CDR2 YNFKEQ.

V and J are TRBV6-1 and TRBJ2-1; no clear D gene. This CDR3 comprises 13 residues. Per germline, CDR1 MNHNS and CDR2 SASEGT. V was clipped by 5 bases and J by 5 bases, with 10 bases between them. The CDR3: CASSPPGHNEQFF. CDR3 sequence (DNA): TGTGCCAGCAGTCCTCCCGGGCACAATGAGCAGTTCTTC.

This chain links TRBV5-8 with TRBJ2-2; D tentatively reads TRBD1 or TRBD2 (5 bases each). Germline-derived CDR1 and CDR2 are SGHTS and YDEGEE. Trimming shortened V by 8 bases and J by 9 bases, and 17 bases separated the two germline ends. CDR3 length: 13 residues. The DNA of the CDR3 is TGTGCCAGTCGGGACCTTGCGACTCGGGAGCTGTTTTTT. Translation gives CASRDLATRELFF.

This chain connects TRBV5-8 to TRBJ2-7; maybe TRBD2 (6 bases). The CDR3 has 14 residues. The V gene's germline CDR1 is SGHTS and CDR2 YDEGEE. Trimming took 0 bases from V and 0 from J, leaving 7 bases between them. The CDR3 loop is CASSLVGGSYEQYF. CDR3 in DNA: TGTGCCAGCAGCTTGGTGGGGGGCTCCTACGAGCAGTACTTC.

This chain uses TRBV5-1 with TRBJ2-1; D perhaps matches TRBD1 (5 bases). The germline V and J ends were trimmed by 0 bases and 2 bases, with 9 bases remaining between them. CDR1 and CDR2 (germline): SGHRS, YFSETQ. The CDR3 runs 15 residues. CDR3 DNA: TGCGCCAGCAGCTTGGAGACAGTCCCCTACAATGAGCAGTTCTTC. Its protein is CASSLETVPYNEQFF.

This sequence joins TRBV10-1 and TRBJ2-7; no firm D call. Germline-derived CDR1 and CDR2 are WNHNN and SYGVQD (reference sequence). Trimming removed 5 bases at V and 3 bases at J, with 14 bases between. The CDR3 runs 14 residues. The CDR3 DNA reads TGCGCCAGCAGTCCTTTAACGACCGGCTACGAGCAGTACTTC. Its protein is CASSPLTTGYEQYF.

This CDR3 is CASNPLAGAPPDTQYF. As DNA, the CDR3 is TGTGCCAGCAACCCCCTAGCGGGAGCGCCCCCAGATACGCAGTATTTT. The chain employs TRBV7-6 and TRBJ2-3; TRBD2 agrees at 10 bases. This CDR3 contains 16 residues. J was trimmed by 4 bases and V by 7 bases; bases with no gene match: 11. Germline CDR1 SGHVS, CDR2 FNYEAQ. Together with reference TRBV7-6 and TRBJ2-3, the CDR3 gives the full variable domain: GAGVSQSPRYKVTKRGQDVALRCDPISGHVSLYWYRQALGQGPEFLTYFNYEAQQDKSGLPNDRFSAERPEGSISTLTIQRTEQRDSAMYRCASNPLAGAPPDTQYFGPGTRLTVL.

The chain joins TRBV21-1 to TRBJ1-5; TRBD1 was called by the table and not checked on the DNA. TRBV21-1 is noted as a pseudogene. The CDR3 covers 17 residues. CDR3 region: CASSINTGSYSNQPQHF. As DNA, the CDR3 is TGTGCCAGCAGCATCAACACAGGATCATATAGCAATCAGCCCCAGCATTTT.

V usage is TRBV13 and J usage is TRBJ1-1; D ambiguous. The V and J ends lost 5 bases and 0 bases respectively, with 13 bases between them. The germline V gene has CDR1 PRHDT and CDR2 FYEKMQ (reference sequence). The CDR3 loop spans 15 amino acids. CDR3 loop: CASSAPGSLNTEAFF. The CDR3 DNA reads TGTGCCAGCAGCGCCCCGGGCAGCTTGAACACTGAAGCTTTCTTT.

This rearrangement joins TRBV29-1 to TRBJ1-2; no firm D call. Between the trimmed V and J ends, which lost 1 base and 4 bases, there was a span of 10 bases. Germline lookup yields CDR1 SQVTM and CDR2 ANQGSEA. The CDR3 has 13 residues. This CDR3 reads CSVEGFNFYGYTF. The CDR3 nucleotides read TGCAGCGTTGAAGGTTTCAATTTCTATGGCTACACCTTC. The full variable domain, with the rest looked up from reference TRBV29-1 and TRBJ1-2, is SAVISQKPSRDICQRGTSLTIQCQVDSQVTMMFWYRQQPGQSLTLIATANQGSEATYESGFVIDKFPISRPNLTFSTLTVSNMSPEDSSIYLCSVEGFNFYGYTFGSGTRLTVV.

The chain combines TRBV29-1 with TRBJ1-1, with D perhaps TRBD1 (5 bases). The CDR3 extends over 11 amino acids. Trimming took off 7 bases at V and 7 bases at J, with 13 bases between the two ends. CDR1 is SQVTM, CDR2 ANQGSEA, per germline. CDR3 residues: CSALGQGEAFF. The CDR3 DNA reads as TGCAGCGCCTTAGGGCAGGGTGAAGCTTTCTTT.

This chain joins TRBV27 and TRBJ2-5; maybe TRBD1 (6 bases). The V end lost 3 bases, the J end lost 4 bases, and 12 bases lay between the germline ends. This CDR3 is built from 14 residues. CDR1 and CDR2 (germline): MNHEY, SMNVEV (reference sequence). CDR3 coding DNA: TGTGCCAGCAGTTTGGTTGTGGGGGCAGAGACCCAGTACTTC. Protein: CASSLVVGAETQYF.

The V call is TRBV5-6, the J call TRBJ2-3; 11 bases fit TRBD1. Germline CDR1 is SGHDT and CDR2 is YYEEEE. This CDR3 is 15 amino acids long. V lost 4 bases to trimming and J lost 7 bases; unmatched junction nucleotides: 8. CDR3 loop: CASSQSGTGGYTQYF. CDR3 in DNA: TGTGCCAGCAGCCAGTCCGGGACAGGGGGTTATACGCAGTATTTT.

J is TRBJ2-2 and V is TRBV5-6; D not certain. Trimming pared 2 bases from V and 1 base from J, leaving 6 bases between. This CDR3 has 14 residues. Looked up from germline, CDR1 is SGHDT and CDR2 is YYEEEE. The CDR3: CASSFPGNTGELFF. The CDR3 coding sequence is TGTGCCAGCAGCTTCCCAGGGAACACCGGGGAGCTGTTTTTT.

This rearrangement joins TRBV27 to TRBJ2-6; the D gene is possibly TRBD1 (6 bases). This CDR3 is built from 16 residues. V dropped 3 bases and J dropped 1 base, with 10 bases sitting between them. CDR1 MNHEY and CDR2 SMNVEV come from the germline V gene (reference sequence). The CDR3 DNA sequence: TGTGCCAGCAGTTTGGGGGCCCGGTCTGGGGCCAACGTCCTGACTTTC. Protein sequence: CASSLGARSGANVLTF.

This chain joins TRBV5-1 and TRBJ2-7, with a possible D match to TRBD2 (5 bases). Germline V gives CDR1 SGHRS, CDR2 YFSETQ. The CDR3 covers 11 residues. Trimming took off 4 bases at V and 6 bases at J, with 8 bases between the two ends. For the CDR3, the DNA is TGCGCCAGCAGCCCGGGGTTCGAGCAGTACTTC. It translates to CASSPGFEQYF.

CDR3 nucleotides: TGTGCCACGGGACTAGCGGGGGTACAAGAGACCCAGTACTTC. Protein sequence: CATGLAGVQETQYF. The chain employs TRBV6-5 and TRBJ2-5, with 14 bases that match TRBD2. Germline V gene sequence: CDR1 MNHEY, CDR2 SVGAGI. Losses at the gene ends were 10 bases for V and 2 bases for J; bases not matched to a gene: 3. The CDR3 has 14 residues.

The chain uses TRBV9 and TRBJ1-3; D call uncertain. The CDR3 has 13 amino acids. Germline V gene data show CDR1 as SGDLS and CDR2 as YYNGEE. Trimming stripped 7 bases from V and 0 bases from J, with 8 bases between. The CDR3 region has the DNA TGTGCCAGCGGTCTCGGCTCTGGAAACACCATATATTTT. Protein: CASGLGSGNTIYF. The full variable domain, with the rest looked up from reference TRBV9 and TRBJ1-3, is DSGVTQTPKHLITATGQRVTLRCSPRSGDLSVYWYQQSLDQGLQFLIQYYNGEERAKGNILERFSAQQFPDLHSELNLSSLELGDSALYFCASGLGSGNTIYFGEGSWLTVV.

The V gene is TRBV29-1, the J gene TRBJ2-7, with D unclear. With 3 bases removed from V and 3 bases from J, the gap between germline ends came to 9 bases. The CDR3 runs 12 residues. CDR1 and CDR2 (germline): SQVTM, ANQGSEA. For the CDR3, the DNA is TGCAGCGTTGAGCAGTCTGGCTACGAGCAGTACTTC. It codes for CSVEQSGYEQYF.

The chain is built from TRBV21-1 and TRBJ1-2; the table's D call, TRBD1, was not checked against the DNA. TRBV21-1 corresponds to a pseudogene. CDR3 length equals 15 residues. Written as DNA, the CDR3 is TGTGCCAGCAGCCTTCGGCGAGGGGGTTATTGGGGCTACACCTTC. Its protein product is CASSLRRGGYWGYTF.

This sequence joins TRBV27 and TRBJ2-4; D might be TRBD1 (6 bases). The CDR3 totals 14 residues. Germline V CDR1 and CDR2: MNHEY, SMNVEV (reference sequence). V dropped 5 bases and J dropped 3 bases, with 11 bases sitting between them. This CDR3 is CASSHRDGKNIQYF. DNA for the CDR3: TGTGCCAGCAGTCACAGGGATGGCAAAAACATTCAGTACTTC.

This clone has just one count. This chain joins TRBV27 and TRBJ2-2; D might be TRBD2 (6 bases). V was pared by 3 bases and J by 1 base, with 15 bases between. The CDR3 is 17 amino acids. The germline CDR1 and CDR2 sequences are MNHEY and SMNVEV (reference sequence). The CDR3 region is CASSFWGEVQNTGELFF. The DNA for the CDR3 is TGTGCCAGCAGTTTTTGGGGGGAGGTCCAGAACACCGGGGAGCTGTTTTTT.

V gene TRBV30 combines with J gene TRBJ2-7, with D perhaps matching TRBD1 (6 bases). Germline CDR1 is GTSNPN and CDR2 is SVGIG (reference sequence). The ends were cut back, 5 bases at V and 0 bases at J, with 11 bases in the middle. The CDR3 consists of 13 residues. The CDR3 DNA reads TGTGCCTGGGAGGGGGAGAGCTCCTACGAGCAGTACTTC. It codes for CAWEGESSYEQYF.

V usage is TRBV19 and J usage is TRBJ1-5; D is ambiguous. V lost 3 bases and J lost 0, with 12 bases in between. Germline CDR1 is LNHDA and CDR2 is SQIVND (reference sequence). The CDR3 is 16 amino acids. CDR3 region: CASSMAGLYSNQPQHF. The CDR3 nucleotides read TGTGCCAGTAGTATGGCCGGACTTTATAGCAATCAGCCCCAGCATTTT.

V is TRBV9 and J is TRBJ2-2; TRBD2 aligns across 12 bases. There are 16 residues in the CDR3. The V gene end was trimmed by 3 bases and the J gene end by 3 bases; junction bases not matched to a gene: 3. Germline-derived CDR1 and CDR2 are SGDLS and YYNGEE. Written as DNA, the CDR3 is TGTGCCAGCAGCGGACGACTAGCGGGGGACACCGGGGAGCTGTTTTTT. It is translated as CASSGRLAGDTGELFF.